The clone carrying this T cell receptor beta chain was seen a single time. Germline V gives CDR1 SGHDT, CDR2 YYEEEE. Trimming removed 0 bases from V and 7 bases from J, with 2 bases in between. This CDR3 has 12 residues. This entry belongs to a study of cytotoxic CD8 clonotypes in ibrutinib-treated CLL. TCRdb's copy holds only in-frame clones and misses some; the assay was immunoSEQ multiplex PCR. The table has 30,000 or so clones, around 57% seen once. The source was PBMCs, collected before ibrutinib treatment. The chain links TRBV5-6 to TRBJ1-6, with no clear D. The source is a human donor with chronic lymphocytic leukemia. Here the CDR3 reads CASSLENSPLHF. The CDR3 region has the DNA TGTGCCAGCAGCTTGGAGAATTCACCCCTCCACTTT.